The 25 T cell receptor beta chains below all came from one sample that was sequenced in a study of preoperative IRX-2 immunotherapy in early breast cancer. Clones were sequenced by immunoSEQ multiplex PCR, and TCRdb holds only the in-frame ones, with some missing. This sample has 3,400 or so clones, with 70% to 80% found just once. Treatment of the sample: preoperative locoregional IRX-2 cytokine immunotherapy. This specimen was tumor tissue, taken after IRX-2 immunotherapy. The receptors were gathered from a human donor with breast cancer.

This clone turned up a few times. V gene TRBV19 combines with J gene TRBJ1-2; D is ambiguous. The CDR3 runs 12 residues. Germline values: CDR1 LNHDA, CDR2 SQIVND (reference sequence). V was trimmed by 6 bases and J by 3 bases, leaving 8 bases between them. The CDR3 protein is CASRASHYGYTF. CDR3 sequence (DNA): TGTGCCAGTAGGGCCTCTCACTATGGCTACACCTTC.

The V call is TRBV19, the J call TRBJ2-3; possible D gene TRBD2, 6 bases. V was shortened by 7 bases and J by 3 bases, with 20 bases between the two germline ends. CDR3 length: 16 amino acids. The germline V gene has CDR1 LNHDA and CDR2 SQIVND (reference sequence). CDR3 DNA sequence: TGTGCCAGTAACTCGGTGGCGGGGATCGGGACAGATACGCAGTATTTT. Amino acids: CASNSVAGIGTDTQYF.

The chain employs TRBV6-7 and TRBJ1-5; D uncertain. Being an ORF, TRBV6-7 has a function that is uncertain. The CDR3 is made up of 11 amino acids. V was trimmed by 6 bases and J by 6 bases, leaving 6 bases between them. This CDR3 reads CASSISQPQHF. CDR3 in DNA: TGTGCCAGCAGCATCAGTCAGCCCCAGCATTTT.

The J gene is TRBJ1-1, the V gene TRBV5-1, with TRBD1 as a possible D gene (5 bases). CDR1 SGHRS and CDR2 YFSETQ come from the germline V gene. Trimming pared 4 bases from V and 4 bases from J, leaving 14 bases between. The CDR3 length is 14 residues. The CDR3 loop is CASSPPGGGTEAFF. In DNA, the CDR3 is TGCGCCAGCAGCCCGCCTGGCGGGGGCACTGAAGCTTTCTTT.

The chain employs TRBV14 and TRBJ1-1; possibly TRBD1 for D (6 bases). The CDR3 contains 15 residues. V was pared by 6 bases and J by 4 bases, with 18 bases between. Germline V gene sequence: CDR1 SGHDN, CDR2 FVKESK. CDR3 nucleotides: TGTGCCAGCAGTCATGGGGGGGCGCTCGGCACTGAAGCTTTCTTT. It specifies CASSHGGALGTEAFF.

The V call is TRBV19, the J call TRBJ1-1; 7 bases map to TRBD1. Germline V gives CDR1 LNHDA, CDR2 SQIVND (reference sequence). CDR3 size: 15 residues. With V trimmed by 4 bases and J by 3 bases, 8 bases remained unmatched. CDR3 sequence: CASSTQGGIDTEAFF. The CDR3 nucleotides read TGTGCCAGTAGTACCCAGGGGGGAATCGACACTGAAGCTTTCTTT.

This rearrangement joins TRBV6-8 to TRBJ1-6; a possible D gene is TRBD1 (5 bases). Germline assignment: CDR1 MNHGY and CDR2 SAAAGT. Trimming cost V 8 bases and J 6 bases, with 17 bases left between them. There are 15 residues in the CDR3. The CDR3 loop is CASGAHQGANSPLHF. In DNA form, the CDR3 reads TGTGCCAGCGGGGCTCACCAGGGTGCTAATTCACCCCTCCACTTT.

This chain links TRBV6-1 with TRBJ2-1; TRBD1 might be the D (6 bases). The CDR3 runs to 16 residues. Between the trimmed V and J ends, which lost 1 base and 6 bases, there was a span of 16 bases. CDR1 and CDR2 from the germline V gene are MNHNS and SASEGT. The CDR3 nucleotides are TGTGCCAGCAGTGAAGGTACGCAGGGGTACAGCAATGAGCAGTTCTTC. It specifies CASSEGTQGYSNEQFF.

The rearrangement uses TRBV5-1 and TRBJ2-5, with TRBD1 identical over 12 bases. CDR3 size: 15 residues. Germline V gene lookup returns CDR1 SGHRS and CDR2 YFSETQ. Losses at the gene ends were 4 bases for V and 7 bases for J; bases not matched to a gene: 8. CDR3 nucleotide sequence: TGCGCCAGCAGCCCCCTGGGACAGGGGGCCGGGACCCAGTACTTC. Protein product: CASSPLGQGAGTQYF.

This chain links TRBV23-1 with TRBJ2-5; tentative D call: TRBD2 (5 bases). TRBV23-1 is marked as an open reading frame, function uncertain. The CDR3 extends over 16 amino acids. Between the trimmed V and J ends, which lost 6 bases and 2 bases, there was a span of 19 bases. CDR3 sequence: CASSQDSTPGQETQYF. CDR3 nucleotide sequence: TGCGCCAGCAGCCAAGATAGCACCCCGGGACAAGAGACCCAGTACTTC.

For the CDR3, the DNA is TGTGCCAGCAGCACCAACACGGGAAGCTCCTACAATGAGCAGTTCTTC. Encoded protein: CASSTNTGSSYNEQFF. This chain uses TRBV11-3 with TRBJ2-1; TRBD2 is a possible D gene (5 bases). CDR3 size: 16 residues. V was shortened by 5 bases and J by 0 bases, with 14 bases between the two germline ends. CDR1 and CDR2 (germline): SGHNT, YENEEA.

The CDR3 is CASRLGTGLCEQYF. The CDR3 DNA reads TGTGCAAGTCGCCTGGGGACAGGGCTCTGCGAGCAGTACTTC. The rearrangement uses TRBV12-2 and TRBJ2-7; the table calls TRBD1, which could not be checked here. TRBV12-2 is designated a pseudogene. CDR3 length: 14 amino acids.

CDR3 protein: CASSPSLVGVRETQYF. In DNA form, the CDR3 reads TGTGCCAGCAGCCCATCTCTCGTTGGTGTGAGGGAGACCCAGTACTTC. The chain carries TRBV11-3 and TRBJ2-5; unclear D gene. The CDR3 is 16 residues long. The ends were cut back, 5 bases at V and 5 bases at J, with 21 bases in the middle. Germline lookup yields CDR1 SGHNT and CDR2 YENEEA.

The V gene is TRBV11-3, the J gene TRBJ1-1, with D unresolved. Germline CDR1 is SGHNT and CDR2 is YENEEA. V was cut by 5 bases and J by 6 bases, with 22 bases left in between. CDR3 length: 16 amino acids. The CDR3 is CASSPPPGTGIAEAFF. In nucleotides, the CDR3 is TGTGCCAGCAGCCCACCTCCAGGCACGGGGATCGCTGAAGCTTTCTTT.

CDR3 coding DNA: TGTGCCACCAGTGGCTACAGGGGCGACACCGGGGAGCTGTTTTTT. Its protein is CATSGYRGDTGELFF. J is TRBJ2-2 and V is TRBV22-1; no check of the table's D call, TRBD1, against the DNA was made. TRBV22-1 is marked as a pseudogene. The CDR3 has 15 residues.

The chain recombines TRBV29-1 with TRBJ1-6; D remains unclear. CDR3 length: 13 residues. V lost 5 bases and J 7 bases, leaving 12 bases between the germline ends. From germline, CDR1 is SQVTM and CDR2 ANQGSEA. CDR3 loop: CSVRSQENSPLHF. CDR3 nucleotide sequence: TGCAGCGTTCGAAGCCAGGAAAATTCACCCCTCCACTTT.

The chain recombines TRBV5-1 with TRBJ2-1; possible D gene TRBD2, 5 bases. The germline CDR1 and CDR2 sequences are SGHRS and YFSETQ. This CDR3 has 15 amino acids. V lost 4 bases, J lost 1 base, and 12 bases lay in between. In nucleotides, the CDR3 is TGCGCCAGCAGCCAACTCGGGGTGTCCTACAATGAGCAGTTCTTC. This codes for CASSQLGVSYNEQFF.

The V and J genes are TRBV18 and TRBJ2-2, with unresolved D. Trimming left V 6 bases short and J 1 base short, with 15 bases between. This CDR3 contains 16 residues. The V gene's germline CDR1 is KGHSH and CDR2 LQKENI. CDR3 loop: CASSFYSLGNTGELFF. DNA of the CDR3: TGTGCCAGCTCCTTTTACTCCCTAGGGAACACCGGGGAGCTGTTTTTT.

The chain combines TRBV28 with TRBJ1-4, with D possibly being TRBD1 (5 bases). Trimming stripped 1 base from V and 8 bases from J, with 11 bases between. CDR3 length: 14 residues. Germline values: CDR1 MDHEN, CDR2 SYDVKM. CDR3 in amino acids: CASSLYSRDEKLFF. The CDR3 region has the DNA TGTGCCAGCAGTTTATATTCCCGGGACGAAAAACTGTTTTTT.

The gene calls are TRBV11-3 and TRBJ1-4; D is uncertain. The V end lost 3 bases, the J end lost 8 bases, and 19 bases lay between the germline ends. Germline V gene data show CDR1 as SGHNT and CDR2 as YENEEA. The CDR3 spans 16 residues. CDR3 DNA: TGTGCCAGCAGCTTGAGGGCGACTGGGTTAGGCGAAAAACTGTTTTTT. This sequence encodes CASSLRATGLGEKLFF.

The V and J genes are TRBV7-1 and TRBJ1-1, with D possibly matching TRBD1 (5 bases). TRBV7-1 is classed as an ORF, of uncertain function. Trimming shortened V by 4 bases and J by 5 bases, and 11 bases separated the two germline ends. The CDR3 runs to 13 residues. The CDR3 region has the DNA TGTGCCAGCAGCTTAGTGACAGATACTGAAGCTTTCTTT. This sequence encodes CASSLVTDTEAFF.

This rearrangement joins TRBV2 to TRBJ1-2, with 9 nucleotides matching TRBD1. V shed 6 bases, J shed 4 bases, and the junction held 15 bases outside the gene matches. The CDR3 covers 17 residues. Germline V gene sequence: CDR1 SNHLY, CDR2 FYNNEI. CDR3 sequence: CASSPSLTGGLVYGYTF. The DNA of the CDR3 is TGTGCCAGCAGCCCTAGTTTAACAGGGGGCCTAGTCTATGGCTACACCTTC.

Notes on this clone: Germline is not matched at one junction end, which may reflect a read error. The CDR3 protein is CAISGDGSLRPQHF. The CDR3 coding sequence is TGTGCCATCAGTGGGGACGGATCCTTAAGGCCCCAGCATTTT. V gene TRBV6-8 combines with J gene TRBJ1-5; D is possibly TRBD1 (5 bases). The CDR3 spans 14 residues. Germline lookup yields CDR1 MNHGY and CDR2 SAAAGT.

This clone was seen only a few times. The chain joins TRBV29-1 to TRBJ1-2; TRBD1 matches at 10 bases. V shed 0 bases, J shed 3 bases, and the junction held 19 bases outside the gene matches. The CDR3 has 20 residues. Germline V lookup: CDR1 SQVTM, CDR2 ANQGSEA. The CDR3 protein is CSVEDRLKTGGRRVYYGYTF. The CDR3 DNA is TGCAGCGTTGAAGATCGATTGAAGACAGGGGGCCGCCGTGTGTACTATGGCTACACCTTC.

The chain links TRBV29-1 to TRBJ1-4, with a possible D match to TRBD1 (5 bases). Germline-derived CDR1 and CDR2 are SQVTM and ANQGSEA. CDR3 length equals 13 residues. Trimming stripped 6 bases from V and 4 bases from J, with 12 bases between. CDR3 region: CSVKRQLNEKLFF. The CDR3 coding sequence is TGCAGCGTCAAGCGACAGCTTAATGAAAAACTGTTTTTT. Using reference TRBV29-1 and TRBJ1-4 for the parts outside the CDR3, the full variable domain is SAVISQKPSRDICQRGTSLTIQCQVDSQVTMMFWYRQQPGQSLTLIATANQGSEATYESGFVIDKFPISRPNLTFSTLTVSNMSPEDSSIYLCSVKRQLNEKLFFGSGTQLSVL.